Following are 17 T cell receptor beta chains from one sample sequenced in a study of CD8 T cells in ankylosing spondylitis. One entry per CDR3 protein results from TCRdb running MiXCR on the 5' RACE reads. The sample contains around 250,000 distinct CDR3 sequences, 15% to 20% of which appear only once. Source material: blood, either unsorted or a sorted T cell fraction (not recorded which). The source is a male donor with ankylosing spondylitis or in good health (not recorded which).

This clonotype turned up a few times. The gene calls are TRBV5-6 and TRBJ2-1, with 10 bases matching TRBD2. CDR1 SGHDT and CDR2 YYEEEE come from the germline V gene. Trimming took 0 bases from V and 12 from J; bases not matched to a gene: 30. The CDR3 consists of 22 residues. CDR3: CASSLGVEGQEITSGKGGLQFF. The CDR3 nucleotides are TGTGCCAGCAGCTTGGGGGTGGAGGGACAGGAAATTACTAGCGGGAAGGGCGGTCTGCAGTTCTTC.

This clonotype was counted a few times. The chain couples TRBV29-1 to TRBJ2-7; TRBD1 matches 10 bases. The CDR3 consists of 14 residues. Germline V CDR1 and CDR2: SQVTM, ANQGSEA. The ends lost 1 base at V and 3 bases at J; junction bases unmatched: 3. CDR3 nucleotide sequence: TGCAGCGTTGAAGGGGGGGACAGGGGCTACGAGCAGTACTTC. Protein product: CSVEGGDRGYEQYF.

The chain couples TRBV11-2 to TRBJ2-5; 10 nucleotides match TRBD2. V shed 4 bases and J 4 bases; nucleotides not matched to a gene: 9. Germline loops: CDR1 SGHAT, CDR2 FQNNGV. The CDR3 loop spans 16 amino acids. The CDR3, as DNA: TGTGCCAGCAGCTCCACTAGCGGGATAGGGGGAGAGACCCAGTACTTC. Residues: CASSSTSGIGGETQYF.

CDR3 in amino acids: CASREWAGRSTDTQYF. CDR3 bases: TGTGCCAGCAGAGAGTGGGCGGGAAGGAGCACAGATACGCAGTATTTT. The chain joins TRBV7-2 to TRBJ2-3, with D possibly TRBD2 on 6 matching bases. The CDR3 is made up of 16 amino acids. The V end was cut by 6 bases, the J end by 0 bases, with 16 bases between. Germline V CDR1 and CDR2: SGHTA, FQGNSA.

The chain joins TRBV12-3 or TRBV12-4 to TRBJ2-2; D is ambiguous. Trimming left V 7 bases short and J 6 bases short, with 9 bases between. The CDR3 has 12 amino acids. In nucleotides, the CDR3 is TGTGCCAGCATTCTTAGGCCCGGGGAGCTGTTTTTT. Its protein product is CASILRPGELFF.

This chain joins TRBV19 and TRBJ1-2; D not resolved. V shed 3 bases and J shed 3 bases, with 17 bases lying between them. The CDR3 is 16 residues long. CDR1 is LNHDA, CDR2 SQIVND, per germline (reference sequence). This CDR3 reads CASSMVFGTGYYGYTF. The CDR3 DNA is TGTGCCAGTAGTATGGTTTTTGGCACCGGCTACTATGGCTACACCTTC.

This clonotype showed up just a few times. The rearrangement uses TRBV21-1 and TRBJ1-5; TRBD1 is the table's D call and was not checked against the DNA. TRBV21-1 counts as a pseudogene. The CDR3 extends over 16 amino acids. The CDR3 DNA sequence: TGTGCCAGCAGCAGAGATCCTCAGGGGTATAGTCAGCCCCAGCATTTT. Protein product: CASSRDPQGYSQPQHF.

The chain links TRBV5-6 to TRBJ2-7; 9 bases agree with TRBD1. Per the germline V gene, CDR1 is SGHDT and CDR2 is YYEEEE. The CDR3 length is 15 residues. The V segment lost 4 bases and the J segment 2 bases; nucleotides outside the gene matches: 7. The CDR3 DNA reads TGTGCCAGCAGCGCAACCGGGACAGGGACCTACGAGCAGTACTTC. Protein: CASSATGTGTYEQYF.

The chain couples TRBV20-1 to TRBJ1-1; D remains ambiguous. CDR3 length equals 15 residues. V lost 2 bases and J lost 3, with 16 bases in between. The germline V gene has CDR1 DFQATT and CDR2 SNEGSKA (reference sequence). In nucleotides, the CDR3 is TGCAGTGCTAGACCATTGATAGACACGCACACTGAAGCTTTCTTT. It is translated as CSARPLIDTHTEAFF.

This clonotype was seen a handful of times. This rearrangement joins TRBV12-5 to TRBJ2-5; D ambiguous. V was clipped by 3 bases and J by 5 bases, with 7 bases between them. CDR3 length: 12 residues. Germline V CDR1 and CDR2: LGHNT, FRNRAP. Here the CDR3 reads CASGFGYETQYF. The CDR3 DNA reads TGTGCTAGTGGTTTTGGGTACGAGACCCAGTACTTC.

This chain links TRBV4-1 with TRBJ1-3; the match to TRBD1 covers 9 bases. Germline CDR1 is MGHRA and CDR2 is YSYEKL. The CDR3 spans 17 residues. V shed 4 bases and J 0 bases; nucleotides not matched to a gene: 7. CDR3 nucleotide sequence: TGCGCCAGCAGCCTTGGGACAGGGATCAGCTCTGGAAACACCATATATTTT. This encodes CASSLGTGISSGNTIYF.

This clonotype was detected a few times. The chain has TRBV29-1 and TRBJ2-7, with TRBD2 matching 7 bases. Germline V gene sequence: CDR1 SQVTM, CDR2 ANQGSEA. Unmatched junction bases numbered 13, after V lost 3 bases and J lost 5 bases. CDR3 length: 15 amino acids. The DNA of the CDR3 is TGCAGCGTTGAGGGGTTGGCGGGAGTAAATAACGAGCAGTACTTC. It yields the protein CSVEGLAGVNNEQYF.

This clonotype has a count of ten or more. The gene calls are TRBV5-1 and TRBJ2-7, with 7 bases that match TRBD1. V lost 1 base, J lost 4 bases, and 5 bases stayed unmatched. Per the germline V gene, CDR1 is SGHRS and CDR2 is YFSETQ. CDR3 length equals 14 residues. CDR3 loop: CASSLSGQTYEQYF. CDR3 in DNA: TGCGCCAGCAGCTTGTCGGGACAGACTTACGAGCAGTACTTC.

This chain uses TRBV11-2 with TRBJ1-6; possible D gene TRBD1, 6 bases. This CDR3 has 14 amino acids. The V end was cut by 2 bases, the J end by 7 bases, with 9 bases between. Germline-derived CDR1 and CDR2 are SGHAT and FQNNGV. CDR3 protein: CASSLTGMNSPLHF. DNA of the CDR3: TGTGCCAGCAGCTTAACAGGGATGAATTCACCCCTCCACTTT.

The rearrangement links TRBV13 to TRBJ2-2; TRBD2 matches at 8 bases. CDR1 and CDR2 (germline): PRHDT, FYEKMQ (reference sequence). With 5 bases clipped from V and 6 bases from J, the junction kept 11 bases outside the gene matches. The CDR3 is made up of 16 amino acids. The CDR3 reads CASSPTWTSLAGELFF. Here the CDR3 DNA reads TGTGCCAGCAGCCCGACCTGGACTAGCTTGGCCGGGGAGCTGTTTTTT. Full variable domain (remainder filled in from reference TRBV13 and TRBJ2-2): AAGVIQSPRHLIKEKRETATLKCYPIPRHDTVYWYQQGPGQDPQFLISFYEKMQSDKGSIPDRFSAQQFSDYHSELNMSSLELGDSALYFCASSPTWTSLAGELFFGEGSRLTVL.

This clonotype has more than one count but fewer than ten. The chain joins TRBV27 to TRBJ2-1; D not resolved. Per germline, CDR1 MNHEY and CDR2 SMNVEV (reference sequence). V was trimmed by 7 bases and J by 6 bases, leaving 7 bases between them. The CDR3 covers 11 residues. The CDR3 reads CASTFSNEQFF. DNA for the CDR3: TGTGCCAGCACTTTTTCCAATGAGCAGTTCTTC.

Only a few counts were recorded for this clonotype. The rearrangement links TRBV4-1 to TRBJ2-2, with D possibly TRBD1 on 5 matching bases. The CDR3 is made up of 17 amino acids. Germline V CDR1 and CDR2: MGHRA, YSYEKL. The germline V and J ends were trimmed by 4 bases and 5 bases, with 20 bases remaining between them. The CDR3 region has the DNA TGCGCCAGCAGCCTATGGCCGGGCAGGGATCAAACCGGGGAGCTGTTTTTT. Encoded protein: CASSLWPGRDQTGELFF.